The clone carrying this T cell receptor beta chain was counted ten times or more. The germline CDR1 and CDR2 sequences are DFQATT and SNEGSKA (reference sequence). The CDR3 totals 13 residues. V was clipped by 6 bases and J by 4 bases, with 13 bases between them. The data were taken from a study of human T cells and chemical hapten exposure. Study information: DPC at 0.01% went onto the upper back in patch tests, read at 6 days.

MiXCR was run by TCRdb on the RACE reads, yielding one entry per CDR3 protein. The sample carries over 300,000 distinct CDR3 sequences, approximately 5.1% recorded once. As to time point: pre-sensitization, week 0. This sample's treatment: therapeutic diphenylcyclopropenone sensitization with weekly scalp DPC. Unseparated into fractions, whole blood served as the source from which total RNA was extracted. The chain joins TRBV20-1 to TRBJ2-1; D possibly uses TRBD1 or TRBD2 (5 bases each). The material was whole blood, obtained in connection with sensitization to the hapten diphenylcyclopropenone (DPC). This TCR was recovered from a woman aged 50 to 60 with alopecia areata. Some clones in this sample may be carry-over from other donors' samples. CDR3 region: CSAVLDRYNEQFF. The CDR3 DNA is TGCAGTGCCGTACTAGACAGATACAATGAGCAGTTCTTC.